This is a list of T cell receptor beta chains from one sample in a study of T cell responses to AZD1222 COVID-19 vaccine. TCRdb's table, derived via immunoSEQ multiplex PCR, lists solely in-frame clones and lacks some. This table has 95,000 to 130,000 clones, 80% to 90% appearing once. Specimen: peripheral blood, collected on day 0 of MenACWY control vaccination. These receptors originate from an adult in good health. Each CDR3 is given with its conserved first and last residue. A D gene is named only where the DNA matches it firmly. For some rows the clone size is stated as once, few or many, or as a class when expanded; others skip it.

d_gene	abundance	j_gene	len	v_gene	CDR3aa	CDR3nt
-	-	TRBJ2-5	17	TRBV3-1/TRBV3-2	CASSFLYSTVNQETQYF	TGTGCCAGCAGTTTTTTATACTCGACAGTCAACCAAGAGACCCAGTACTTC
-	-	TRBJ1-1	13	TRBV25-1	CASSEGQGTEAFF	TGTGCCAGCAGTGAGGGGCAGGGAACTGAAGCTTTCTTT
TRBD1	-	TRBJ1-2	16	TRBV28	CASSTGTGGALYGYTF	TGTGCCAGCAGTACCGGGACAGGGGGGGCCCTTTATGGCTACACCTTC
-	-	TRBJ1-1	14	TRBV29-1	CSVAVGGVDTEAFF	TGCAGCGTTGCTGTCGGGGGAGTGGACACTGAAGCTTTCTTT
-	-	TRBJ2-7	16	TRBV4-3	CASSQDTSGYKYEQYF	TGCGCCAGCAGCCAAGATACTAGTGGATACAAGTACGAGCAGTACTTC
TRBD1	-	TRBJ2-7	17	TRBV28	CASSLVLFTGGTYEQYF	TGTGCCAGCAGTTTAGTTCTCTTTACAGGGGGAACCTACGAGCAGTACTTC
-	-	TRBJ1-1	14	TRBV11-2	CASSFNRVNTEAFF	TGTGCCAGCAGCTTTAACAGGGTGAACACTGAAGCTTTCTTT
-	-	TRBJ1-1	14	TRBV5-1	CASSLEGPNGEAFF	TGCGCCAGCAGCTTGGAAGGACCAAATGGTGAAGCTTTCTTT
-	-	TRBJ1-6	15	TRBV6-6	CASSYMEAQDSPLHF	TGTGCCAGCAGTTACATGGAGGCTCAGGATTCACCCCTCCACTTT
-	-	TRBJ2-3	15	TRBV7-2	CASSFEGVGSYTQYF	TGTGCCAGCAGCTTTGAGGGGGTCGGTTCTTATACGCAGTATTTT
-	once	TRBJ2-1	13	TRBV11-3	CASSLSGDNEQFF	TGTGCCAGCAGCTTATCGGGGGACAATGAGCAGTTCTTC
TRBD1	-	TRBJ2-7	14	TRBV9	CASSQGQGSYEQYF	TGTGCCAGCAGCCAGGGACAGGGCTCCTACGAGCAGTACTTC
-	-	TRBJ2-7	15	TRBV5-1	CASSLEWTVVHEQYF	TGCGCCAGCAGCTTGGAGTGGACAGTCGTGCACGAGCAGTACTTC
TRBD1	-	TRBJ2-3	16	TRBV18	CASSPPTGGGSDTQYF	TGTGCCAGCTCACCACCGACAGGGGGAGGGTCAGATACGCAGTATTTT
-	-	TRBJ1-1	12	TRBV5-6	CASSLVTSRAFF	TGTGCCAGCAGCTTGGTTACGTCCCGCGCTTTCTTT
-	-	TRBJ1-2	15	TRBV7-8	CASSLGTGGSYGYTF	TGTGCCAGCAGCTTAGGGACGGGGGGTAGCTATGGCTACACCTTC
TRBD1	-	TRBJ2-7	15	TRBV4-3	CASSQGQGGPYEQYF	TGCGCCAGCAGCCAAGGACAAGGGGGCCCCTACGAGCAGTACTTC
-	-	TRBJ2-1	15	TRBV5-1	CASSLDGPLYNEQFF	TGCGCCAGCAGCTTGGACGGGCCCCTTTACAATGAGCAGTTCTTC
-	-	TRBJ1-5	17	TRBV5-8	CASSIVGGGYSNQPQHF	TGTGCCAGCAGCATAGTGGGTGGCGGCTATAGCAATCAGCCCCAGCATTTT
TRBD1	-	TRBJ1-2	15	TRBV7-3	CASSPRQGTLYGYTF	TGTGCCAGCAGCCCAAGACAGGGTACCCTCTATGGCTACACCTTC
-	-	TRBJ1-2	15	TRBV28	CASSLFLGPSYGYTF	TGTGCCAGCAGTTTATTTCTGGGACCGAGCTATGGCTACACCTTC
-	-	TRBJ2-1	17	TRBV19	CASSIDPRTAKYNEQFF	TGTGCCAGTAGTATAGATCCGAGGACAGCCAAATACAATGAGCAGTTCTTC
TRBD1	-	TRBJ2-2	15	TRBV11-2	CASSSRQGNTGELFF	TGTGCCAGCAGCTCGCGACAGGGCAACACCGGGGAGCTGTTTTTT
-	-	TRBJ2-1	13	TRBV5-4	CASSLTGSNEQFF	TGTGCCAGCAGCTTGACAGGGAGCAATGAGCAGTTCTTC
TRBD1	-	TRBJ1-1	14	TRBV4-1	CASSRSTGDREAFF	TGCGCCAGCAGCCGATCGACAGGGGACCGAGAAGCTTTCTTT
TRBD2	-	TRBJ2-7	16	TRBV11-2	CASSSTERGRVYEQYF	TGTGCCAGCAGCTCCACCGAGCGGGGGCGGGTCTACGAGCAGTACTTC
-	-	TRBJ1-5	13	TRBV7-2	CASSPSSNQPQHF	TGTGCCAGCAGCCCCTCAAGCAATCAGCCCCAGCATTTT
TRBD2	-	TRBJ2-3	15	TRBV7-2	CASSSTSGEWNTQYF	TGTGCCAGCAGCTCGACTAGCGGGGAGTGGAATACGCAGTATTTT
TRBD1	-	TRBJ2-5	14	TRBV7-9	CASSLGQARETQYF	TGTGCCAGCAGCCTCGGACAGGCTCGAGAGACCCAGTACTTC
-	-	TRBJ1-1	14	TRBV4-3	CASSQHRANTEAFF	TGCGCCAGCAGCCAACACAGGGCGAACACTGAAGCTTTCTTT
TRBD2	-	TRBJ2-1	14	TRBV29-1	CSAGLAGGGVAQFF	TGCAGCGCCGGGCTAGCGGGGGGAGGTGTTGCCCAGTTCTTC
TRBD1	-	TRBJ1-5	17	TRBV5-3	CARSPYTGTGDSQPQHF	TGTGCCAGAAGCCCCTATACCGGGACAGGGGACAGTCAGCCCCAGCATTTT
-	-	TRBJ2-3	12	TRBV29-1	CSVGRIEDTQYF	TGCAGCGTGGGACGAATCGAGGATACGCAGTATTTT
TRBD1	-	TRBJ1-2	15	TRBV7-9	CASSLVGVGTDGYTF	TGTGCCAGCAGCTTAGTCGGGGTGGGGACAGACGGCTACACCTTC
-	-	TRBJ1-3	14	TRBV18	CASSPGVSGNTIYF	TGTGCCAGCTCACCCGGGGTTTCTGGAAACACCATATATTTT